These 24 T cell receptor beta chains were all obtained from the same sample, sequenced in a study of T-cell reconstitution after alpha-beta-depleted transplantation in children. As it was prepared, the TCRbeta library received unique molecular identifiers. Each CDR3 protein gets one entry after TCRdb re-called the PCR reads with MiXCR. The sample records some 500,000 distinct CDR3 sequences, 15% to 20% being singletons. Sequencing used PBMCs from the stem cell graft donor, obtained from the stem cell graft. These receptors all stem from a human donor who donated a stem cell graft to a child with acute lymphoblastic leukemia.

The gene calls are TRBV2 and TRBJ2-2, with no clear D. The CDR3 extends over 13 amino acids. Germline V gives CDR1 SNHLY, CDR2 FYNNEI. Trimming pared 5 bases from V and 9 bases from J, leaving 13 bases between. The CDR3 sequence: CASSTSRTRELFF. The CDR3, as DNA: TGTGCCAGCAGTACCTCGCGGACGAGGGAGCTGTTTTTT. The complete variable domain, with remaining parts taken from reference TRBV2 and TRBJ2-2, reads EPEVTQTPSHQVTQMGQEVILRCVPISNHLYFYWYRQILGQKVEFLVSFYNNEISEKSEIFDDQFSVERPDGSNFTLKIRSTKLEDSAMYFCASSTSRTRELFFGEGSRLTVL.

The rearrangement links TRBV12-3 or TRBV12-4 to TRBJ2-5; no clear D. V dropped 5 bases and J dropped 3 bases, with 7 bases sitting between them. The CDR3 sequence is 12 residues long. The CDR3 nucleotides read TGTGCCAGCAGTATGCTTGAAGAGACCCAGTACTTC. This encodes CASSMLEETQYF.

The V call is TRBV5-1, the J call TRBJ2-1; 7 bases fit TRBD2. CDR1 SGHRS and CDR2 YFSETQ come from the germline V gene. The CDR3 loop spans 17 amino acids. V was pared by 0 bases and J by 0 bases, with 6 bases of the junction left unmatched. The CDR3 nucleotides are TGCGCCAGCAGCTTGGATAGGCTAGCGGCCTCCTACAATGAGCAGTTCTTC. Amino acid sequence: CASSLDRLAASYNEQFF.

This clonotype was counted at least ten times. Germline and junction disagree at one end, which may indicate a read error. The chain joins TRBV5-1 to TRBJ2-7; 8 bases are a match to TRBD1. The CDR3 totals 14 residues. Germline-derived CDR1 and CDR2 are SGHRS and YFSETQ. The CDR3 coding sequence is TGTGCCAGCAGTTCGGACAGGGCCTCCTACGAGCAGTACTTC. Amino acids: CASSSDRASYEQYF.

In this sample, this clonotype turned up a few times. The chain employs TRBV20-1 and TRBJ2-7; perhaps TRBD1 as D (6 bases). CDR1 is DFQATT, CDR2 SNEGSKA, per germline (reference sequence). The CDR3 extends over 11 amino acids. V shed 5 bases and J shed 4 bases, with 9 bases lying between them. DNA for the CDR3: TGCAGTGCTCCCCAGGGGTACGAGCAGTACTTC. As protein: CSAPQGYEQYF.

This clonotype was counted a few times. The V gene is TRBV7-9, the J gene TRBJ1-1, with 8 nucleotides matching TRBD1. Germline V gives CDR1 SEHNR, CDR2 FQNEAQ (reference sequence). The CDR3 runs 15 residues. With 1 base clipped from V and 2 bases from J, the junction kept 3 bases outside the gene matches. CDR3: CASSLGQGANTEAFF. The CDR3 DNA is TGTGCCAGCAGCTTAGGGCAGGGGGCCAACACTGAAGCTTTCTTT.

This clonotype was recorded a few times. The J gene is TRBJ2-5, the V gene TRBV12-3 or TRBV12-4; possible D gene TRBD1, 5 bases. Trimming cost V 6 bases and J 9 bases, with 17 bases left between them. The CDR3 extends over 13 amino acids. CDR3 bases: TGTGCCAGCAGCTCGGGCAGGGCCGTGGCCCAGTACTTC. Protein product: CASSSGRAVAQYF.

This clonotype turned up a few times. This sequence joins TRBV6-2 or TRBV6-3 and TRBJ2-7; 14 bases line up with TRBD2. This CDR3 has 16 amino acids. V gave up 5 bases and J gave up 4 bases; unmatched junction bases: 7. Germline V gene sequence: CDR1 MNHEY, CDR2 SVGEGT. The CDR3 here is CASSRGLAGVGYEQYF. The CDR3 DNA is TGTGCCAGCAGTCGGGGACTAGCGGGAGTGGGATACGAGCAGTACTTC.

Written as DNA, the CDR3 is TGTGCCACCAGCAGCCCGCCGGAGACCCAGTACTTC. This encodes CATSSPPETQYF. The J gene is TRBJ2-5, the V gene TRBV15; D call uncertain. V lost 3 bases and J 5 bases, leaving 7 bases between the germline ends. The germline CDR1 and CDR2 sequences are LNHNV and YYDKDF (reference sequence). CDR3 size: 12 residues.

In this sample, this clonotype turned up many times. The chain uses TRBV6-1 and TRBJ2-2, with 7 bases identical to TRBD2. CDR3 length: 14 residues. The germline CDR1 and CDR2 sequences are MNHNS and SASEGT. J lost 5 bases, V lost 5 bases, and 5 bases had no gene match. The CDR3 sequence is CASSPGGLTGELFF. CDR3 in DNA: TGTGCCAGCAGTCCGGGGGGTTTAACCGGGGAGCTGTTTTTT.

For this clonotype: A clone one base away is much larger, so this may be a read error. CDR3: CASSEGLAVTYVQYF. CDR3 bases: TGTGCCAGCAGTGAAGGACTAGCGGTTACCTACGTGCAGTACTTC. This chain joins TRBV6-1 and TRBJ2-7; 9 bases match TRBD2. CDR1 is MNHNS and CDR2 is SASEGT in the germline V gene. The CDR3 is 15 residues long.

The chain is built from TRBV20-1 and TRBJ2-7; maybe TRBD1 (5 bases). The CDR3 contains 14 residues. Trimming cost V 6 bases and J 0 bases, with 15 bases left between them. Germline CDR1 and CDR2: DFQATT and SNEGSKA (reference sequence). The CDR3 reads CSAPDSPISYEQYF. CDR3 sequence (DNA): TGCAGTGCCCCCGACAGTCCGATCTCCTACGAGCAGTACTTC.

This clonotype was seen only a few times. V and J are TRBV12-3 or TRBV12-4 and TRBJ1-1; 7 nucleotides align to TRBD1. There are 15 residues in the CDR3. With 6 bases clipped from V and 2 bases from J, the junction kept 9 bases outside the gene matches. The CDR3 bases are TGTGCCAGCAGGGTAAACAGGGGCGCCAACACTGAAGCTTTCTTT. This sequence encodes CASRVNRGANTEAFF.

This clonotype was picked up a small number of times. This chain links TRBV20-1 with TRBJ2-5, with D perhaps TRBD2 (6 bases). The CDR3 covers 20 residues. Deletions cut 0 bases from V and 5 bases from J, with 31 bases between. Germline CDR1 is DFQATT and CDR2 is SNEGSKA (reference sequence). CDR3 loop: CSARDGVGALASSPSETQYF. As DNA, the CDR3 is TGCAGTGCTAGAGATGGGGTGGGTGCCCTAGCGAGCTCCCCAAGCGAGACCCAGTACTTC.

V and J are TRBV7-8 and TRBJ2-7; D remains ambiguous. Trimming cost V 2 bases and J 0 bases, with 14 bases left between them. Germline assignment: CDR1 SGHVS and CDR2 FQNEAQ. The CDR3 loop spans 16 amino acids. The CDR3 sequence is CASSLISGKNSYEQYF. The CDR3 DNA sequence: TGTGCCAGCAGCTTAATCTCGGGCAAAAACTCCTACGAGCAGTACTTC.

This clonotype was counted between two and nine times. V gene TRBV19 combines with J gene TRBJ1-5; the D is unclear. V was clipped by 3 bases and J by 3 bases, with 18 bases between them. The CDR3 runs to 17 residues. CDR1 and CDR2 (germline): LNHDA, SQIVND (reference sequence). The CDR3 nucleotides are TGTGCCAGTAGTATTACGGGGAGGACCGGCGACAATCAGCCCCAGCATTTT. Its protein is CASSITGRTGDNQPQHF.

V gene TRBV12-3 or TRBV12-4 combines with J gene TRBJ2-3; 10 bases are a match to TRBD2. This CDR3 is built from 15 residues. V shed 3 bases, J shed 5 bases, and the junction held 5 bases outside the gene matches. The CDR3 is CASSFSGRLLDTQYF. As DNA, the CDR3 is TGTGCCAGCAGTTTTAGCGGGAGGTTGTTAGATACGCAGTATTTT.

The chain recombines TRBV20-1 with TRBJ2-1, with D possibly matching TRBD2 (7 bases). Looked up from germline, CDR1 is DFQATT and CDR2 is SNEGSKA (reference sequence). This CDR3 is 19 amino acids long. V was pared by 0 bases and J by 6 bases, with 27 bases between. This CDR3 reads CSARDLPSGTIPSFNEQFF. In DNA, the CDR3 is TGCAGTGCTAGAGATCTCCCCAGCGGGACAATTCCCTCATTCAATGAGCAGTTCTTC.

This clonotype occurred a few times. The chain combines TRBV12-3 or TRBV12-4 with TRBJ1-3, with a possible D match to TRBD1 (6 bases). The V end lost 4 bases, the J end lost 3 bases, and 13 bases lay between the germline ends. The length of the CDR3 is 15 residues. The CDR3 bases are TGTGCCAGCAGTTCAGGGGACCCTATTGGAAACACCATATATTTT. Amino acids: CASSSGDPIGNTIYF.

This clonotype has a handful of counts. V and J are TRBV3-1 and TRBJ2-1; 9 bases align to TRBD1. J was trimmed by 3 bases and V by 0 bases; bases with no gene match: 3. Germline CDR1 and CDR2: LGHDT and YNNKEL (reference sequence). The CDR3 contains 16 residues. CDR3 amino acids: CASSQDWGQGYNEQFF. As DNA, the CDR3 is TGTGCCAGCAGCCAAGACTGGGGACAGGGCTACAATGAGCAGTTCTTC.

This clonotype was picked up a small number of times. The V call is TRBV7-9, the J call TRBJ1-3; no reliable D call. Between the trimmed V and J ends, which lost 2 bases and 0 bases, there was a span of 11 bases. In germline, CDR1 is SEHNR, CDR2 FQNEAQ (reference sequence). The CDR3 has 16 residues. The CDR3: CASSLSERPSGNTIYF. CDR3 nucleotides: TGTGCCAGCAGCTTATCGGAGCGGCCCTCTGGAAACACCATATATTTT.

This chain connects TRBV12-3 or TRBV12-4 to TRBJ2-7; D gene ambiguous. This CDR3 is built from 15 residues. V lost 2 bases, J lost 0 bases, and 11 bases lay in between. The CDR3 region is CASSLNRVGSYEQYF. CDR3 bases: TGTGCCAGCAGTTTAAATCGAGTCGGCTCCTACGAGCAGTACTTC.

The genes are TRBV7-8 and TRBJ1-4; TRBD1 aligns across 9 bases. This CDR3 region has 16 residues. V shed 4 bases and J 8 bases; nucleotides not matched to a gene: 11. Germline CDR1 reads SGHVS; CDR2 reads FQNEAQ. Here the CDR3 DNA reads TGTGCCAGCAGCTCCTACAGGGGGCGAGACCTAGAAAAACTGTTTTTT. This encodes CASSSYRGRDLEKLFF.

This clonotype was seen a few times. The chain's CDR3 is CSASSADYNEQFF. Here the CDR3 DNA reads TGCAGTGCTAGCTCGGCGGATTACAATGAGCAGTTCTTC. This chain joins TRBV20-1 and TRBJ2-1; D remains ambiguous. The germline V gene has CDR1 DFQATT and CDR2 SNEGSKA (reference sequence). This CDR3 region has 13 residues. Trimming removed 3 bases from V and 4 bases from J, with 10 bases in between.